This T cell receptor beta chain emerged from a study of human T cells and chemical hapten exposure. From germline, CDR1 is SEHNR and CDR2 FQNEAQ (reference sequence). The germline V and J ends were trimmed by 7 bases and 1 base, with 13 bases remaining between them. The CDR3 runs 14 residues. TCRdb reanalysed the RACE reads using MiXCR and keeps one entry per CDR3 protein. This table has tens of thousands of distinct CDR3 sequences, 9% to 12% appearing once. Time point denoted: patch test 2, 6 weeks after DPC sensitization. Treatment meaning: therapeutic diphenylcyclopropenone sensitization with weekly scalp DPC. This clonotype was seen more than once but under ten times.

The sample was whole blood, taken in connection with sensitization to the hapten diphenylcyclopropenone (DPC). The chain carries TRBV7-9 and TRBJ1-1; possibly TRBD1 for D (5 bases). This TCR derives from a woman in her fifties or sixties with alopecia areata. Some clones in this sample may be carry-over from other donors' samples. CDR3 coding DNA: TGTGCCAGCACCCTACCGGGGGGGAACACTGAAGCTTTCTTT. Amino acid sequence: CASTLPGGNTEAFF.